These 5 T cell receptor beta chains were sequenced from one sample in a study of cytomegalovirus exposure and HLA in healthy donors. In the PCR, 60 Vbeta and 13 Jbeta primers were used. Produced via immunoSEQ multiplex PCR; TCRdb's table is partial and in-frame only. The sample totals about 170,000 clones. Sequenced sample: PBMCs. These receptor sequences come from a woman between 18 and 30 years old in good health and CMV-seropositive.

The chain is built from TRBV27 and TRBJ2-7, with D perhaps TRBD2 (6 bases). The CDR3 is 13 amino acids. Germline lookup yields CDR1 MNHEY and CDR2 SMNVEV (reference sequence). Trimming pared 6 bases from V and 4 bases from J, leaving 13 bases between. The CDR3 bases are TGTGCCAGCAGACTATATGGGGGGTACGAGCAGTACTTC. Its protein product is CASRLYGGYEQYF.

The chain combines TRBV2 with TRBJ2-5; D is perhaps TRBD1 (6 bases). V was trimmed by 6 bases and J by 9 bases, leaving 11 bases between them. Looked up from germline, CDR1 is SNHLY and CDR2 is FYNNEI. This CDR3 contains 11 residues. Here the CDR3 reads CASSLQGSQYF. In DNA, the CDR3 is TGTGCCAGCAGCCTCCAGGGGTCCCAGTACTTC.

This sequence joins TRBV20-1 and TRBJ1-1, with D uncertain. Germline V CDR1 and CDR2: DFQATT, SNEGSKA (reference sequence). The V end lost 3 bases, the J end lost 5 bases, and 7 bases lay between the germline ends. There are 11 residues in the CDR3. The DNA for the CDR3 is TGCAGTGCTAGCGCGCGGACTGAAGCTTTCTTT. Amino acid sequence: CSASARTEAFF.

The chain links TRBV13 to TRBJ1-1; a possible D gene is TRBD1 (6 bases). V was cut by 1 base and J by 2 bases, with 17 bases left in between. The V gene's germline CDR1 is PRHDT and CDR2 FYEKMQ (reference sequence). The CDR3 has 17 amino acids. The CDR3 loop is CASSLVLPQGRNTEAFF. The CDR3 DNA reads as TGTGCCAGCAGCTTAGTACTACCCCAGGGGCGTAACACTGAAGCTTTCTTT.

The J gene is TRBJ2-7, the V gene TRBV12-5, with D unresolved. The length of the CDR3 is 12 residues. Germline values: CDR1 LGHNT, CDR2 FRNRAP. Trimming pared 3 bases from V and 2 bases from J, leaving 5 bases between. CDR3 residues: CASGFVTYEQYF. The CDR3 region has the DNA TGTGCTAGTGGTTTTGTAACCTACGAGCAGTACTTC. Full variable domain (outside the CDR3, taken from reference TRBV12-5 and TRBJ2-7): DARVTQTPRHKVTEMGQEVTMRCQPILGHNTVFWYRQTMMQGLELLAYFRNRAPLDDSGMPKDRFSAEMPDATLATLKIQPSEPRDSAVYFCASGFVTYEQYFGPGTRLTVT.